The TCR beta chain under discussion was sequenced for a study of blood T cell repertoires in COVID-19. Study-level background: T cells, B-cell-depleted T cells, or PBMCs supplied cDNA or gDNA.

Looked up from germline, CDR1 is KGHDR and CDR2 is SFDVKD. With 3 bases removed from V and 0 bases from J, the gap between germline ends came to 17 bases. The CDR3 loop spans 17 amino acids. This clone has a handful of counts. The assay was immunoSEQ multiplex PCR, and TCRdb's table has in-frame clones only and misses some. The table lists hundreds of thousands of clones, about 80% of them singletons. This chain connects TRBV24-1 to TRBJ2-7, with a possible D match to TRBD2 (5 bases). The source of this sequence is a man older than 75 with acute or convalescent COVID-19. The sequenced sample was peripheral blood. The CDR3 spells CATSDPRGGSNSYEQYF. DNA for the CDR3: TGTGCCACCAGTGATCCCCGGGGTGGGTCCAACTCCTACGAGCAGTACTTC.